The rows below give T cell receptor beta chains drawn from one sample of a study of OX40 agonist ivuxolimab in advanced cancers. The protocol was immunoSEQ multiplex PCR, while the TCRdb copy is restricted to in-frame clones and leaves out a portion. Among about 42,000 clones listed, over 75% were seen once. Sequencing was performed on CD4+ or CD8+ T cells sorted from blood, taken in a trial of the OX40 agonist ivuxolimab. The receptors were sampled from an adult with an advanced solid tumor such as melanoma, head and neck, liver or kidney cancer. Each CDR3 is given with its conserved first and last residue.

>TRBJ2-1|TRBV2
CASKMGLSYNEQFF
>TRBJ1-1|TRBV7-3
CASSGSGQLMNTEAFF
>TRBJ2-2|TRBV11-2
CASSVTTGYAGELFF
>TRBJ2-5|TRBV11-3
CASSLRGARETQYF
>TRBJ2-3|TRBV18
CASSRGGGGSDTQYF
>TRBJ1-1|TRBV7-2
CASSLGPRDTEAFF
>TRBJ1-1|TRBV7-2
CASSSIGRNTEAFF
>TRBJ1-4|TRBV6-1
CASREDRGVGKLFF
>NA|TRBV19
CASSIATGYINEQYF
>TRBJ2-7|TRBV5-6
CASSSLQGRTYEQYF
>TRBJ1-3|TRBV28
CASSSGTGGYGGNTIYF
>TRBJ1-2|TRBV15
CATSQGGYGYTF
>TRBJ1-1|TRBV19
CASSITSNTEAFF
>TRBJ1-3|TRBV28
CASSSTTGEHGNTIYF
>TRBJ2-6|TRBV30
CAHGAGANVLTF
>TRBJ2-1|TRBV28
CASSLTTSGGFF
>TRBJ1-4|TRBV30
CAWGGQGTEKLFF
>TRBJ2-1|TRBV5-3
CARSPTSGSRDNEQFF
>TRBJ2-3|TRBV25-1
CASSDPSGTDTQYF
>TRBJ2-1|TRBV7-2
CASSLAGVNEQFF
>TRBJ2-1|TRBV6-1
CASSEQHNEQFF
>TRBJ2-5|TRBV5-4
CASSAQGGRETQYF
>TRBJ1-5|TRBV28
CASSQTNQPQHF
>TRBJ2-2|TRBV11-1
CASSQRFSGRDQAGELFF
>TRBJ2-5|TRBV28
CASSLGGPETQYF
>TRBJ2-1|TRBV7-8
CASSSQSSESNEQFF
>TRBJ1-1|TRBV2
CASSDRDLANEAFF
>TRBJ2-6|TRBV6-6
CASRPTGAGANVLTF
>TRBJ1-4|TRBV28
CASSPPGRNEKLFF
>TRBJ2-1|TRBV2
CASSVRDRNNEQFF
>TRBJ2-3|TRBV4-1
CASSQVAGGGPDTQYF
>TRBJ2-7|TRBV7-3
CASSLQGLEYEQYF
>TRBJ2-3|TRBV7-2
CASSLAGDDTQYF
>TRBJ1-4|TRBV7-3
CASSLDGATNEKLFF
>NA|TRBV13
CASSLAQESYEQYF
>TRBJ2-3|TRBV10-3
CAISPQAGEADTQYF
>TRBJ2-2|TRBV28
CATRGYANTGELFF
>TRBJ2-7|TRBV18
CASSPPTGGTYEQYF
>TRBJ1-3|TRBV6-4
CASSASGQPFSGNTIYF
>TRBJ2-7|TRBV9
CASSVDSRADLEQYF
>TRBJ2-3|TRBV4-3
CASSQDRGWIADTQYF
>TRBJ1-4|TRBV2
CASTPDRRTNEKLFF
>TRBJ1-4|TRBV4-1
CASSQAPGLSNEKLFF
>TRBJ2-1|TRBV11-2
CASSLTGYNEQFF
>TRBJ1-1|TRBV29-1
CSVGQPERTEAFF
>TRBJ2-2|TRBV25-1
CASSDPGTPRGELFF
>TRBJ1-4|TRBV2
CASRGTGGNEKLFF
>TRBJ2-5|TRBV11-1
CASSSPGQGIGETQYF
>TRBJ2-3|TRBV13
CASSYRETDTQYF
>TRBJ1-1|TRBV5-1
CASSSLMNTEAFF
>TRBJ1-6|TRBV6-5
CASSYDSGLNSPLHF
>TRBJ1-5|TRBV30
CATSTGGNQPQHF
>TRBJ1-1|TRBV15
CATSRVWAFF